Listed here is a single TCR beta chain. Its specificity is not known. These data belong to a study of blood T cells in healthy people across ages. Study results and limitations: The diversity estimates, figures obtained from one million T cells, were considered underestimates.

Through a sample-barcoded 5' primer and a J-beta primer mix, a second PCR was run for roughly 6 to 12 cycles. MiXCR was run by TCRdb on the 5' RACE reads, yielding one entry per CDR3 protein. The repertoire has hundreds of thousands of distinct CDR3 sequences, less than 35% of them found once; the top ten carry around 16%. The clonotype comes from a woman older than 75 in good health. Sequenced sample: blood.

The DNA of the CDR3 is TGTGCCAGCAGCTTTAACAGGGGAAGCTCCTACAATGAGCAGTACTTC. This sequence encodes CASSFNRGSSYNEQYF. This chain connects TRBV11-3 to TRBJ2-1, with 7 bases fitting TRBD1. The DNA matches TRBJ2-7 better at its end, which makes the J call doubtful. The CDR3 length is 16 residues. Germline V gene data show CDR1 as SGHNT and CDR2 as YENEEA.